The following is a T cell receptor (beta chain) sequence with its context. Other DNA sequences in this sample translate to the same CDR3. This sample is part of a study of blood T cell repertoires in COVID-19. Here immunoSEQ multiplex PCR was the method, and the copy in TCRdb shows in-frame clones only, minus some. The sample carries around 380,000 clones, roughly 86% recorded once. Germline trimming cut 8 bases from V and 0 bases from J; bases unmatched to any gene: 3. Germline-derived CDR1 and CDR2 are LNHDA and SQIVND (reference sequence). The CDR3 has 13 amino acids. Participant ages covered about 18 to 89 years across 25 or so US areas. Cohort placement rested on clinical history that participants reported themselves.

The source of this sequence is a man aged 30 to 39 who had recovered from COVID-19. The sample taken for sequencing was PBMCs or T cells enriched from blood (not recorded which). The chain combines TRBV19 with TRBJ1-1; 7 nucleotides align to TRBD1. The CDR3 sequence is CASSTGLNTEAFF. DNA for the CDR3: TGTGCCAGTTCGACAGGGTTGAACACTGAAGCTTTCTTT.